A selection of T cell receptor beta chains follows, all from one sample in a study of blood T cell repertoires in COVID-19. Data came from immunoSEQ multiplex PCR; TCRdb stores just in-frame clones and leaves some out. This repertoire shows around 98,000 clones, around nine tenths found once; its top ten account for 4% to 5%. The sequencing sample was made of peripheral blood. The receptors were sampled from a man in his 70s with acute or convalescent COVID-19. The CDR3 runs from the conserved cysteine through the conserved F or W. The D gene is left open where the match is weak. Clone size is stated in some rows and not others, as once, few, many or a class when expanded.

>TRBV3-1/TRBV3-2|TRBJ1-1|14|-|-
CASSQAVRNTEAFF
TGTGCCAGCAGCCAAGCGGTACGAAACACTGAAGCTTTCTTT
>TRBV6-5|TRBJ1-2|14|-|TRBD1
CASSPTGPDYGYTF
TGTGCCAGCAGTCCGACAGGGCCCGACTATGGCTACACCTTC
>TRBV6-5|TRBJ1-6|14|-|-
CASTYTGSASPLHF
TGTGCCAGCACTTATACAGGGTCAGCTTCACCCCTCCACTTT
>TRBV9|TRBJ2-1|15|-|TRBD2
CASSGGLAIYNEQFF
TGTGCCAGCAGCGGGGGACTAGCTATATACAATGAGCAGTTCTTC
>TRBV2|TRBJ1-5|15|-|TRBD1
CASREDRGYNQPQHF
TGTGCCAGCAGGGAGGACAGGGGATACAATCAGCCCCAGCATTTT
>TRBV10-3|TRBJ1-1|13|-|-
CAINAGDHSEAFF
TGTGCCATCAACGCGGGGGACCACTCTGAAGCTTTCTTT
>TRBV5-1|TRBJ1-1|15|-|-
CASSLTGPEVTEAFF
TGCGCCAGCAGCTTGACAGGGCCGGAGGTCACTGAAGCTTTCTTT
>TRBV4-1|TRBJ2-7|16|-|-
CASSQDLSPLRYEQYF
TGCGCCAGCAGCCAAGACCTTAGCCCGCTTCGCTACGAGCAGTACTTC
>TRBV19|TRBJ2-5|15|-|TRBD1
CASSNFQGARETQYF
TGTGCCAGTAGTAATTTCCAGGGGGCCCGGGAGACCCAGTACTTC
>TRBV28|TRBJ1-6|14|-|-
CASSSTTANSPLHF
TGTGCCAGCAGTTCGACGACAGCCAATTCACCCCTCCACTTT
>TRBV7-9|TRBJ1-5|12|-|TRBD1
CACGTDNQPQHF
TGTGCCTGCGGGACAGACAATCAGCCCCAGCATTTT
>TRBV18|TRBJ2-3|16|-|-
CASSPRLSPPTDTQYF
TGTGCCAGCTCACCACGCTTGAGCCCCCCCACAGATACGCAGTATTTT
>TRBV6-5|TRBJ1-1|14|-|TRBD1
CASKRTGSNTEAFF
TGTGCCAGCAAACGGACAGGGTCGAACACTGAAGCTTTCTTT
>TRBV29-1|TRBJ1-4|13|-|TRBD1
CSVAQGAGEKLFF
TGCAGCGTGGCACAGGGGGCAGGGGAAAAACTGTTTTTT
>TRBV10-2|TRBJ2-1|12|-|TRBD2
CASSVSSGEQFF
TGCGCCAGCAGTGTCTCTAGCGGCGAGCAGTTCTTC
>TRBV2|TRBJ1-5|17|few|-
CASSAWIGPGSNQPQHF
TGTGCCAGCAGCGCCTGGATAGGTCCCGGGAGCAATCAGCCCCAGCATTTT
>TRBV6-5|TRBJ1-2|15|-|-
CASSWTVGSNYGYTF
TGTGCCAGCAGTTGGACAGTAGGATCTAACTATGGCTACACCTTC
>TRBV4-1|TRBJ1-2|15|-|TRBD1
CASSLDRGSNYGYTF
TGCGCCAGCAGCCTAGACAGGGGATCTAACTATGGCTACACCTTC
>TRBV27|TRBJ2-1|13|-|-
CASSLTGRDEQFF
TGTGCCAGCAGTTTAACAGGGCGGGATGAGCAGTTCTTC
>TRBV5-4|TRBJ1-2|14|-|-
CASSSQIANYGYTF
TGTGCCAGCAGCTCCCAAATTGCTAACTATGGCTACACCTTC
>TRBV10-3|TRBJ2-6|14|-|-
CAISARAGANVLTF
TGTGCCATCAGTGCCAGGGCTGGGGCCAACGTCCTGACTTTC
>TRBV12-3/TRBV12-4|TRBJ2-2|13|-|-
CASSFDRHGELFF
TGTGCCAGCAGTTTTGATAGACACGGGGAGCTGTTTTTT
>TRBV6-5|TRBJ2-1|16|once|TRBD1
CASSYSTGRGPNEQFF
TGTGCCAGCAGTTACTCGACGGGCAGGGGGCCCAATGAGCAGTTCTTC
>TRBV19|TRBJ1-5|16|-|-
CASSPEPQGINQPQHF
TGTGCCAGTAGCCCAGAACCTCAGGGTATCAATCAGCCCCAGCATTTT